One and the same sample provided the 7 T cell receptor beta chains below, sequenced in a study of T cells after yellow fever vaccination. TCRdb called the 5' RACE reads again in MiXCR, with one record for every CDR3 protein. The top ten hold about a quarter of the sample, which has hundreds of thousands of distinct CDR3 sequences, around 3.6% seen once. The sample was PBMCs, taken on the day of the yellow fever booster vaccination. The source of these receptors is a man between 18 and 35 years old who received the YFV17D yellow fever vaccine.

This clonotype has ten or more counts. The gene calls are TRBV6-2 or TRBV6-3 and TRBJ2-7; 8 bases fit TRBD1. Germline CDR1 reads MNHEY; CDR2 reads SVGEGT. The CDR3 runs 14 residues. The V gene end was trimmed by 6 bases and the J gene end by 4 bases; junction bases not matched to a gene: 8. In DNA, the CDR3 is TGTGCCAGCAGCTGGGGACAGGAGGGATACGAGCAGTACTTC. It translates to CASSWGQEGYEQYF.

The chain couples TRBV5-4 to TRBJ2-7, with D possibly being TRBD2 (7 bases). With 5 bases removed from V and 7 bases from J, the gap between germline ends came to 16 bases. Germline CDR1 SGHNT, CDR2 YYREEE (reference sequence). The CDR3 sequence is 13 residues long. Here the CDR3 reads CASSLRGGGEQYV. The CDR3 nucleotides read TGTGCCAGCAGTCTGCGAGGGGGGGGTGAGCAGTACGTC.

Note on this clonotype: A read error may be the cause here, since a much bigger clone is one base away. The genes are TRBV28 and TRBJ1-5; D is ambiguous. CDR1 and CDR2 from the germline V gene are MDHEN and SYDVKM. V was clipped by 5 bases and J by 1 base, with 3 bases between them. The CDR3 loop spans 12 amino acids. The CDR3 DNA reads as TGTGCCAGCAGTCACAGCAATCAGCCCCAGCATTTT. It codes for CASSHSNQPQHF.

This clonotype appeared many times. The chain combines TRBV6-5 with TRBJ1-4; D uncertain. Trimming took 5 bases from V and 0 from J, leaving 13 bases between them. There are 16 residues in the CDR3. CDR1 and CDR2 from the germline V gene are MNHEY and SVGAGI. The DNA of the CDR3 is TGTGCCAGCAGTCGGACTACTATTGCAACTAATGAAAAACTGTTTTTT. This sequence encodes CASSRTTIATNEKLFF.

This sequence joins TRBV12-3 or TRBV12-4 and TRBJ2-3, with TRBD2 matching 13 bases. This CDR3 has 18 residues. The J segment lost 0 bases and the V segment lost 7 bases, leaving 10 bases of the junction unmatched. The CDR3 sequence is CASNSGTSGALSTDTQYF. DNA for the CDR3: TGTGCCAGCAACTCCGGGACTAGCGGGGCCTTAAGCACAGATACGCAGTATTTT.

This clonotype occurred many times. The chain joins TRBV7-2 to TRBJ2-1, with TRBD2 identical over 8 bases. Germline CDR1 reads SGHTA; CDR2 reads FQGNSA. The CDR3 is 13 residues long. With 1 base clipped from V and 8 bases from J, the junction kept 1 base outside the gene matches. The CDR3 nucleotides are TGTGCCAGCAGCTTAGGGCGGGGGGATGAGCAGTTCTTC. Amino acids: CASSLGRGDEQFF.

This clonotype came up a few times. The chain uses TRBV30 and TRBJ2-3; D not resolved. V shed 3 bases and J shed 6 bases, with 13 bases lying between them. Per the germline V gene, CDR1 is GTSNPN and CDR2 is SVGIG (reference sequence). CDR3 size: 13 residues. CDR3 loop: CAWSNSAADTQYF. The CDR3 DNA is TGTGCCTGGAGCAACAGTGCAGCGGATACGCAGTATTTT.